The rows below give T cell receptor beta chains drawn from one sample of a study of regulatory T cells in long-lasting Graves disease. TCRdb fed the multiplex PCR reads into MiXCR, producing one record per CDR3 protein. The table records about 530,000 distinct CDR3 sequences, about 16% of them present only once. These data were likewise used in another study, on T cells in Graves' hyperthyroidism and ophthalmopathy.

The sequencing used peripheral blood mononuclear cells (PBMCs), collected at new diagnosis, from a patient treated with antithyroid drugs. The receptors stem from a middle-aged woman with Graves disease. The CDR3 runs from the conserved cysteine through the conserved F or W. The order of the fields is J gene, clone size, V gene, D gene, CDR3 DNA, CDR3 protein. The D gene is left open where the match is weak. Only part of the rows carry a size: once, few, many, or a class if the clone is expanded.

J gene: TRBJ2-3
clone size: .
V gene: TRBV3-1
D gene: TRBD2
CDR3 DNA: TGTGCCAGCAGCCTTCTTAGCGGGGGGCCAACAGATACGCAGTATTTT
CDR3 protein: CASSLLSGGPTDTQYF

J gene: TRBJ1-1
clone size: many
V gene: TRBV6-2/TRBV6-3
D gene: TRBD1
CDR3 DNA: TGTGCCAGCAGTTACTCCCTTGGACAGGGAGGAAATCCAGATTACACTGAAGCTTTCTTT
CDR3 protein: CASSYSLGQGGNPDYTEAFF

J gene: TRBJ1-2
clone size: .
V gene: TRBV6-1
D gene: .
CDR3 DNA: TGTGCCAGCAGTGACTCCGGGAGACTACCTTTTTATGGCTACACCTTC
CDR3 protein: CASSDSGRLPFYGYTF

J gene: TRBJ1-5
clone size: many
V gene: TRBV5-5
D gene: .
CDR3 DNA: TGTGCCAGCAGCAGCCCAGAGGAACGGAATCAGCCCCAGCATTTT
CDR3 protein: CASSSPEERNQPQHF

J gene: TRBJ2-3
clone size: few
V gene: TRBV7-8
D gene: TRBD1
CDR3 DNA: TGTGCCAGCAGTCCGTTACCGAGACAGGGCCGGGAAGATACGCAGTATTTT
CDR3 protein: CASSPLPRQGREDTQYF

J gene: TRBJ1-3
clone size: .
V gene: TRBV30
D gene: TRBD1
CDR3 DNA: TGTGCCTGGAGTTGGGGACAGACGATCGGGAACACCATATATTTT
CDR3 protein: CAWSWGQTIGNTIYF

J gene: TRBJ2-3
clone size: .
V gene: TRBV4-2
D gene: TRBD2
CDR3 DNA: TGTGCCAGCAGCCAAGGCACACTAGCGGGAGATACGCAGTATTTT
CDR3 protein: CASSQGTLAGDTQYF

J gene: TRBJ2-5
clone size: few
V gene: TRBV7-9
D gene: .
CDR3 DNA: TGTGCCAGCAGCTTAATTTTGGACGAGACCCAGTACTTC
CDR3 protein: CASSLILDETQYF

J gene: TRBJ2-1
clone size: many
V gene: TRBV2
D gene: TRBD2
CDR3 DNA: TGTGCCAGCTGCCGACTAGCGGGGGGGGCGGATGAGCAGTTCTTC
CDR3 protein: CASCRLAGGADEQFF

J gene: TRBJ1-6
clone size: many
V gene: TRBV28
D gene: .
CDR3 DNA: TGTGCCAGCAGTTTAAACAGAGATTCACCCCTCCACTTT
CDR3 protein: CASSLNRDSPLHF

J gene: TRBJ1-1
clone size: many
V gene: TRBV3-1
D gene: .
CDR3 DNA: TGTGCCAGCAGCCAACCAGGCATGAACACTGAAGCTTTCTTT
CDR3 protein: CASSQPGMNTEAFF

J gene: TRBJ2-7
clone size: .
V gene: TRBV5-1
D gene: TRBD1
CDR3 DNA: TGCGCCAGCAGCACATCCGGGACAGGGACTTACTACGAGCAGTACTTC
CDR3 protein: CASSTSGTGTYYEQYF

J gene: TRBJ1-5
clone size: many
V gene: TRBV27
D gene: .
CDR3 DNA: TGTGCCAGCAGCTTAGGGGGGCACAGCAATCAGCCCCAGCATTTT
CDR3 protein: CASSLGGHSNQPQHF

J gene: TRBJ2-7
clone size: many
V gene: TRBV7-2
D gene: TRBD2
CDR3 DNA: TGTGCCAGCAGCTTAGCTCTCCTAGCGGGGATTTCCTACGAGCAGTACTTC
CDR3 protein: CASSLALLAGISYEQYF

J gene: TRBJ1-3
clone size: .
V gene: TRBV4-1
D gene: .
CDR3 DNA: TGCGCCAGCAGCCCAACCACATATTACTCTGGAAACACCATATATTTT
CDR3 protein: CASSPTTYYSGNTIYF

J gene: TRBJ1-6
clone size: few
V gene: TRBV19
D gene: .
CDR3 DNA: TGTGCCAGTAGTAACCGTCGCCACAGCACTGTTGGCTATTCACCCCTCCACTTT
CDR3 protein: CASSNRRHSTVGYSPLHF

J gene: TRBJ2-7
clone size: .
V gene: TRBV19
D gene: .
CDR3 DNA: TGTGCCAGTAGTATAGTTTTCGGCCAGGGGTTAGGGGAGCAGTACTTC
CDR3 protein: CASSIVFGQGLGEQYF

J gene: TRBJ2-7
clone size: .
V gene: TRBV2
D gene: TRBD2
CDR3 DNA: TGCGCCAGCAGCCTCTTATATAGCGGGGGGCTTCCCTACGAGCAGTACTTC
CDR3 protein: CASSLLYSGGLPYEQYF

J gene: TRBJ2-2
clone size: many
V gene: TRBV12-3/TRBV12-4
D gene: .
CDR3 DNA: TGTGCCAGCGGACCGACTAGAACCGGGGAGCTGTTTTTT
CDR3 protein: CASGPTRTGELFF

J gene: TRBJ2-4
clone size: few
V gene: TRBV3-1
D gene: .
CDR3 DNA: TGTGCCAGCAGCCAAGCAGGGGATGAAGCCAAAAACATTCAGTACTTC
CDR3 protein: CASSQAGDEAKNIQYF

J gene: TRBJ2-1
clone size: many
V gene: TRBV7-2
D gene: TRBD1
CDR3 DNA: TGTGCCAGCAGTCTAGGGGGCCGAGTTGAGGAGCAGTTCTTC
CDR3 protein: CASSLGGRVEEQFF

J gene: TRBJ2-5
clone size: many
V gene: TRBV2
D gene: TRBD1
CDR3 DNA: TGTGCCGGCGGAGGTGGCAGGGGGCAAGAGACCCAGTACTTC
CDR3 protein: CAGGGGRGQETQYF

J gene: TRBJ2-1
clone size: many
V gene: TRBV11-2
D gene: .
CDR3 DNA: TGTGCCAGCAGCCGGGACGTATACAATGAGCAGTTCTTC
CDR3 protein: CASSRDVYNEQFF

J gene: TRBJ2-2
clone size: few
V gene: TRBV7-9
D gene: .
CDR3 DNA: TGTGCCAGCAGTGGGACCTCGAACACCGGGGAGCTGTTTTTT
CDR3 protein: CASSGTSNTGELFF

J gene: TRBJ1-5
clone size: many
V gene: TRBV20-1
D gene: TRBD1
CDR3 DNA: TGCAGTGCTAGAGCAGGGACAGTTTATCAGCCCCAGCATTTT
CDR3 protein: CSARAGTVYQPQHF

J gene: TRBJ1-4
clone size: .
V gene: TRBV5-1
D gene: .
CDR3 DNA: TGCGCCAGCAGCTTGGGAGGGATCCATGCTAATGAAAAACTGTTTTTT
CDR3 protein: CASSLGGIHANEKLFF

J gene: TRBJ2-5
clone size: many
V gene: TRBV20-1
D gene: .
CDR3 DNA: TGCAGTGCTAGAGATCGGCGGGCCCCACAAGAGACCCAGTACTTC
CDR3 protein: CSARDRRAPQETQYF

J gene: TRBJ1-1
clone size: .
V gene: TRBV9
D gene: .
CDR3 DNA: TGTGCCAGCAGCGCCCTGGATGGCGGGAACACTGAAGCTTTCTTT
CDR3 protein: CASSALDGGNTEAFF

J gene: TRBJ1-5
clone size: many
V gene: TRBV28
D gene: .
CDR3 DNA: TGTGCCAGCAGTTTCTCACCGGTCAATCAGCCCCAGCATTTT
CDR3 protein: CASSFSPVNQPQHF

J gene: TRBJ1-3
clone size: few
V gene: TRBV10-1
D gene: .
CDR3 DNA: TGCGCCAGCAGGTGGTTGGAGAACGGGACGCAGAGCTCTGGAAACACCATATATTTT
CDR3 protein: CASRWLENGTQSSGNTIYF

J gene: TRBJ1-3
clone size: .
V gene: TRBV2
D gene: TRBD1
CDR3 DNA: TGTGCCAGCAGTGATGAGGGGGCGTCGGGAAACACCATATATTTT
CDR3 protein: CASSDEGASGNTIYF

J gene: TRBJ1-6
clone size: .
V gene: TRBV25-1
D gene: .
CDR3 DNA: TGTGCCAGCAGTGAACCGGGGTATAATTCACCCCTCCACTTT
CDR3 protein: CASSEPGYNSPLHF

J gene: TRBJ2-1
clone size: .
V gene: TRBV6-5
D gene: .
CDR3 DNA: TGTGCCAGCAGTTACTCTACTGGTGAGCAGTTCTTC
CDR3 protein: CASSYSTGEQFF

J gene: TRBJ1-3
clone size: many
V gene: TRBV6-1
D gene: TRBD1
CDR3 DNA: TGTGCCAGCAGTCGCGGGACAGTAGGAAACACCATATATTTT
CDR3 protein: CASSRGTVGNTIYF

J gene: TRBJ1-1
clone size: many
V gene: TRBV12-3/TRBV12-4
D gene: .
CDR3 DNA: TGTGCCAGCAGTTTGTTGATCTCTGAAGCTTTCTTT
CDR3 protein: CASSLLISEAFF

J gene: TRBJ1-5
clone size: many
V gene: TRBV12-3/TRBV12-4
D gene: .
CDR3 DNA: TGTGCCAGCAGTTTCCCCGACGCGACCAGCAATCAGCCCCAGCATTTT
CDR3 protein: CASSFPDATSNQPQHF

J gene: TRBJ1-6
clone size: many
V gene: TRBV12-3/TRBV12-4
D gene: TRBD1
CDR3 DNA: TGTGCCAGCAGCACGGACAGGGGGATTTCACCCCTCCACTTT
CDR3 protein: CASSTDRGISPLHF

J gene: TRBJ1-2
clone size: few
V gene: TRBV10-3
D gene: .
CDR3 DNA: TGTGCCATCAGTGGGGGACACGGATTAAACTATGGCTACACCTTC
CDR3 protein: CAISGGHGLNYGYTF

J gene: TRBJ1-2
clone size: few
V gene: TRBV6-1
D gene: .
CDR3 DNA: TGTGCCAGCAGCTCCCCAGCCCGGAGGGATAACTATGGCTACACCTTC
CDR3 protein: CASSSPARRDNYGYTF

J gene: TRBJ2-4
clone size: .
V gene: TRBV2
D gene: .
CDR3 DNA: TGTGCCAGCAGTGAGGTGGGTGAGCAGTACTTC
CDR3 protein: CASSEVGEQYF

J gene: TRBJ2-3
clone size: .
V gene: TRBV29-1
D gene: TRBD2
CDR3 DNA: TGCAGCGCAGACCCCTTAGCGGGGGGAACCACAGATACGCAGTATTTT
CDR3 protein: CSADPLAGGTTDTQYF

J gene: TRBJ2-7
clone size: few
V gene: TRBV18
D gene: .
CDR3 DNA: TGTGCCAGCTCGCCCACCCCCGGCCTATCAACCTACGAGCAGTACTTC
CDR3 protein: CASSPTPGLSTYEQYF

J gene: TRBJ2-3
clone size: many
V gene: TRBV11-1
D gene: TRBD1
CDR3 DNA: TGTGCCAGCAGCCCCTGGGACAGGGAAGAAGATACGCAGTATTTT
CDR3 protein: CASSPWDREEDTQYF

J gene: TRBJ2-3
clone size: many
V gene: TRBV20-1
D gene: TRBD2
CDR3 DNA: TGCAGTGCTAGGTCCGACGGGGGGTACAGCACAGATACGCAGTATTTT
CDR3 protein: CSARSDGGYSTDTQYF

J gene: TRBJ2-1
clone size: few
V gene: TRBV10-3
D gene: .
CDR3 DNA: TGTGCCATCAGTGAGTCGGGTAGTAAAGGGGGCGGGGATGAGCAGTTCTTC
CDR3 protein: CAISESGSKGGGDEQFF

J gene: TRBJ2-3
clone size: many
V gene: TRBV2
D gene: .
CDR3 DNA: TGTGCCAGCAGGGGGGAGATCACAGATACGCAGTATTTT
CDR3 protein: CASRGEITDTQYF

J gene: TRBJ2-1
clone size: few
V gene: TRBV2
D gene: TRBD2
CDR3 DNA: TGTGCCAGCAGGGTAACTAGCGGGGGGGCCTTTGAGCAGTTCTTC
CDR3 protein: CASRVTSGGAFEQFF

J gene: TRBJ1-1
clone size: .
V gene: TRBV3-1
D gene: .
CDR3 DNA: TGTGCCAGCAGCCGAGTCAGGAACACTGAAGTTTTCTTT
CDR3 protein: CASSRVRNTEVFF

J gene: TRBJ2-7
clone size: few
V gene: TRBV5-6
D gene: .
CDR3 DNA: TGTGCCAGCAGCTTGGGGGGGGATTTCTACGAGCAGTACTTC
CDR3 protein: CASSLGGDFYEQYF

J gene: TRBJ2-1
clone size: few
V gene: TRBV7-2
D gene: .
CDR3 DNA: TGTGCCAGCAGCTCCCGGGGGTTGATCGGGCAGTTCTTC
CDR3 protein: CASSSRGLIGQFF

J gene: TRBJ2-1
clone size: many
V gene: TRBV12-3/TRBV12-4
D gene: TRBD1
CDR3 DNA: TGTGCCAGCAGCCACAGGGGACAGTATGAGCAGTTCTTC
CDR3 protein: CASSHRGQYEQFF

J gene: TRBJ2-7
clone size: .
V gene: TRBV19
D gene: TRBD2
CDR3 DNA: TGTGCCAGTAGTCGACTAGCGGGGGTCTACGAGCAGTACTTC
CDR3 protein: CASSRLAGVYEQYF

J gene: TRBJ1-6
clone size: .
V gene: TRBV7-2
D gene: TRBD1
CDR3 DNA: TGTGCCAGCAGGCGGGACAGATTTGACTCCTATAATTCACCCCTCCACTTT
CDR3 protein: CASRRDRFDSYNSPLHF

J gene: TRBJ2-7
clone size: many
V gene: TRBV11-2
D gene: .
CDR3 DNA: TGTGCCAGCAGCTTAGGTGGCGGAGGACGTGGCGAGCAGTACTTC
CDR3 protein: CASSLGGGGRGEQYF

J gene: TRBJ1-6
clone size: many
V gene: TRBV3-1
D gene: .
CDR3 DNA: TGTGCCAGCAGCCAAGAAACAGGCCGGCGGCCCCTCCACTTT
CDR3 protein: CASSQETGRRPLHF

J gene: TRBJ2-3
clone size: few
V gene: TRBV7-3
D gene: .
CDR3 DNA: TGTGCCAGCTCGGACGGCACAGATACGCAGTATTTT
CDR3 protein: CASSDGTDTQYF

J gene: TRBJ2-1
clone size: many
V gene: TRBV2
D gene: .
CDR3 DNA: TGTGCCAGCAGCGACGGCGGGCGTCAGTTCTTC
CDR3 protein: CASSDGGRQFF

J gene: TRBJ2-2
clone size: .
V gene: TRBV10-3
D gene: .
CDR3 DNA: TGTGCCATCAGTGCCGGGCTGAACACCGGGGAGCTGTTTTTT
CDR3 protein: CAISAGLNTGELFF

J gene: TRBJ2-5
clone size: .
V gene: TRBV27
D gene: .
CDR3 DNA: TGTGCCAGCAGTTTTGACAGGGGAGGGGAAGAGACCCAGTACTTC
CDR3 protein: CASSFDRGGEETQYF